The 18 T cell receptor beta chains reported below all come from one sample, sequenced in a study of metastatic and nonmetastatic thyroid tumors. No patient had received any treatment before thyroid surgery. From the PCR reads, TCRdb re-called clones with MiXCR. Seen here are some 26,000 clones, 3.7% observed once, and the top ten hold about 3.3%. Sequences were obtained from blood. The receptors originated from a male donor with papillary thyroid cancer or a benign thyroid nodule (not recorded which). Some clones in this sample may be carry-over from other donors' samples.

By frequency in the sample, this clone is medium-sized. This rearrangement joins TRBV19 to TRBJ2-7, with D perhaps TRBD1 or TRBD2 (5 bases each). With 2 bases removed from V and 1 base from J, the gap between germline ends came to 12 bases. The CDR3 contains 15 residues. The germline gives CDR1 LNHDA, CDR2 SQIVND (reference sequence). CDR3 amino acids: CASSISGTVSYEQYF. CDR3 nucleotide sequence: TGTGCCAGTAGTATATCCGGGACGGTATCCTACGAGCAGTACTTC.

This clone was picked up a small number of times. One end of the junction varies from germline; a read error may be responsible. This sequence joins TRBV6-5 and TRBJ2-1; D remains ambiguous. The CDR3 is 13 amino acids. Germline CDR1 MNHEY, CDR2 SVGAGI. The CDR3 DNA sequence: TGTGCCAGCAGTTACCTTGACATAAATGAGCATTTCTTC. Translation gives CASSYLDINEHFF.

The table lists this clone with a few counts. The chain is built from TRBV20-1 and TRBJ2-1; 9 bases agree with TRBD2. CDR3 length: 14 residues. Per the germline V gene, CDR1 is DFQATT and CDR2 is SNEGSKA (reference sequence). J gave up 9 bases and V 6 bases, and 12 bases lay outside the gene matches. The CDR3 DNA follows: TGCAGTGCAATTAGCGGGGGAGGGAAGGCTGAGCAGTTCTTC. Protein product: CSAISGGGKAEQFF.

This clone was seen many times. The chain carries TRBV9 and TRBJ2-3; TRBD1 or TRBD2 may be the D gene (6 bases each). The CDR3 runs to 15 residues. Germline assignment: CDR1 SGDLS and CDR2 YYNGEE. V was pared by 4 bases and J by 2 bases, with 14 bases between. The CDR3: CASSLEGGATDTQYF. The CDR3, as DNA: TGTGCCAGCAGCCTAGAGGGGGGTGCCACAGATACGCAGTATTTT.

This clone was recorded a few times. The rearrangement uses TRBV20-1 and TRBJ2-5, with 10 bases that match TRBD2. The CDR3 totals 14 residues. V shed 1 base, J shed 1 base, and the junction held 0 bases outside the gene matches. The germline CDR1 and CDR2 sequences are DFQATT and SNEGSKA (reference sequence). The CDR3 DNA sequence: TGCAGTGCTAGAGGGACTAGCGGCCAAGAGACCCAGTACTTC. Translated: CSARGTSGQETQYF.

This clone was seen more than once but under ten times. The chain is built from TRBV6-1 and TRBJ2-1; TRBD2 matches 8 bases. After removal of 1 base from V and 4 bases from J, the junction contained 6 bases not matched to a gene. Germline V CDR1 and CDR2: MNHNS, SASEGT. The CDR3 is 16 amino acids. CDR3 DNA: TGTGCCAGCAGTGAAGGTGAGGGACTAGGTTACAATGAGCAGTTCTTC. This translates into CASSEGEGLGYNEQFF.

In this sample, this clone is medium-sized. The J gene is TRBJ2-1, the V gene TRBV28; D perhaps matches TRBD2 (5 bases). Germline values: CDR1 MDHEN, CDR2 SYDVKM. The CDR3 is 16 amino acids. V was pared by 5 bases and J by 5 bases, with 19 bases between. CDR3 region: CASSTPAHSGNNEQFF. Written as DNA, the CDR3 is TGTGCCAGCAGTACCCCGGCTCACAGCGGCAACAATGAGCAGTTCTTC.

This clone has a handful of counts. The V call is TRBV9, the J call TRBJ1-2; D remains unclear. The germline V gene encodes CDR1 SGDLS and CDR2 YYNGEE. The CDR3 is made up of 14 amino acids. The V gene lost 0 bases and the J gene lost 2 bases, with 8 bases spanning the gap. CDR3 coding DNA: TGTGCCAGCAGCGTAGGGGGTGGGAACTATGGCTACACCTTC. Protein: CASSVGGGNYGYTF.

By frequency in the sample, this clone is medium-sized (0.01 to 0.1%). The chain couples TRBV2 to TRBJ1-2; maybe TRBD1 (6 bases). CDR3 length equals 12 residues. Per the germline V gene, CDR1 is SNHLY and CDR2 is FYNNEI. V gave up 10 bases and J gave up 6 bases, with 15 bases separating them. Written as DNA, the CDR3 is TGTGCCACCCAACCAGGGGCAAATGGCTACACCTTC. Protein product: CATQPGANGYTF. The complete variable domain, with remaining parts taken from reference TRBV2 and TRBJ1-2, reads EPEVTQTPSHQVTQMGQEVILRCVPISNHLYFYWYRQILGQKVEFLVSFYNNEISEKSEIFDDQFSVERPDGSNFTLKIRSTKLEDSAMYFCATQPGANGYTFGSGTRLTVV.

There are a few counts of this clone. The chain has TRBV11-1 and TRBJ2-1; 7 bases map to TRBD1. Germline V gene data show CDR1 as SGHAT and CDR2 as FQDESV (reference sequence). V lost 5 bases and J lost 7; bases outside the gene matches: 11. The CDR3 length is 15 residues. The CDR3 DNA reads TGTGCCAGCAGCGGCAGGGGGTTTGGTGATAATGAGCAGTTCTTC. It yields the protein CASSGRGFGDNEQFF.

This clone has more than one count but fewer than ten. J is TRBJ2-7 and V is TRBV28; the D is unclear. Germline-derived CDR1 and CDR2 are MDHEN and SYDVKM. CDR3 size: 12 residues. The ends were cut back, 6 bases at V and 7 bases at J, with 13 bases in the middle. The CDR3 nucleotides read TGTGCCAGCAGCCGACTGCGGCGGGAGCAGTACTTC. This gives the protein CASSRLRREQYF.

CDR3 bases: TGTGCCAGCAGTTACGAGGTGGGCCAGAAGAACACTGAAGCTTTCTTT. It is translated as CASSYEVGQKNTEAFF. The V and J genes are TRBV6-5 and TRBJ1-1; the D is unclear. V was cut by 2 bases and J by 1 base, with 14 bases left in between. Germline CDR1 is MNHEY and CDR2 is SVGAGI. The CDR3 is made up of 16 amino acids.

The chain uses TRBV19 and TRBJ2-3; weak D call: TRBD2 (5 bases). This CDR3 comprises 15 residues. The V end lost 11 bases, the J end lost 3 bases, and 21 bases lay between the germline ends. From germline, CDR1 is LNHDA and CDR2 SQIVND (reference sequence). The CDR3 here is CAQATRGTKTDTQYF. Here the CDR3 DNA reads TGTGCCCAGGCTACTAGAGGCACTAAGACAGATACGCAGTATTTT.

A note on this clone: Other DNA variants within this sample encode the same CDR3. The CDR3 DNA reads TGTGCCAGCAGCTTATTGGGGGCCGATAGCACAGATACGCAGTATTTT. This sequence encodes CASSLLGADSTDTQYF. The chain has TRBV7-2 and TRBJ2-3; the D gene is possibly TRBD1 (6 bases). V lost 2 bases and J lost 0, with 12 bases in between. Germline V gives CDR1 SGHTA, CDR2 FQGNSA. There are 16 residues in the CDR3.

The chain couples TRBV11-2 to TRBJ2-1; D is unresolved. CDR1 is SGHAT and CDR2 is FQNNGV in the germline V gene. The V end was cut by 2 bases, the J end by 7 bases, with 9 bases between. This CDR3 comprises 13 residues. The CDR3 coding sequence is TGTGCCAGCAGCTTAATAGGGCAGAATGAGCAGTTCTTC. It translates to CASSLIGQNEQFF.

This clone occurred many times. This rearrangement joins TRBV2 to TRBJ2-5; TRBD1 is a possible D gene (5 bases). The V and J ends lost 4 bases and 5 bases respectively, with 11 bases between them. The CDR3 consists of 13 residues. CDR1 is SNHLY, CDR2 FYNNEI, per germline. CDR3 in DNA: TGTGCCAGCAGTGTGCAGGGTTGGGAGACCCAGTACTTC. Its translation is CASSVQGWETQYF.

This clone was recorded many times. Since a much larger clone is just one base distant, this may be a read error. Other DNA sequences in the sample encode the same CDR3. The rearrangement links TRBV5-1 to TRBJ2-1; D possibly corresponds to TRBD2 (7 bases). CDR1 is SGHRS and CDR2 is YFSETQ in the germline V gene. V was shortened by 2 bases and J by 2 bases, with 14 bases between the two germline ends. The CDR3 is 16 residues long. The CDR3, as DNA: TGCGCCAGCAGCTTACCCGGGGGGCCTGCCTACAATGAGCAGTTCTTC. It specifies CASSLPGGPAYNEQFF. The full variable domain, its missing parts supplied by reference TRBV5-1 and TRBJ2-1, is KAGVTQTPRYLIKTRGQQVTLSCSPISGHRSVSWYQQTPGQGLQFLFEYFSETQRNKGNFPGRFSGRQFSNSRSEMNVSTLELGDSALYLCASSLPGGPAYNEQFFGPGTRLTVL.

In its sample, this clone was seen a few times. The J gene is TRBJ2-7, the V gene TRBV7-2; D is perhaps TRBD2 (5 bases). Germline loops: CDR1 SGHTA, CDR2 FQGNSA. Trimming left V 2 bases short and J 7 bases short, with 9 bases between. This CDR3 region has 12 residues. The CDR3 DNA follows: TGTGCCAGCAGCTTACCCCCGGGGGAGCAGTACTTC. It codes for CASSLPPGEQYF.